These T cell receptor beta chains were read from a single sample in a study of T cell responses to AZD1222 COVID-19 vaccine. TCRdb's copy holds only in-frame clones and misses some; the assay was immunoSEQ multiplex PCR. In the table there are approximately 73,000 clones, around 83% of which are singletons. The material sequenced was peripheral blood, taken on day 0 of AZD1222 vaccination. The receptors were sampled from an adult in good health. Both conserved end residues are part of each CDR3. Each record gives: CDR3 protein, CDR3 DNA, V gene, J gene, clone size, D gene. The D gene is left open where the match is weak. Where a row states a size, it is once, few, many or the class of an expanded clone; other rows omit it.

CDR3aa: CASSQGTEAYGYTF
CDR3nt: TGTGCCAGCAGTCAAGGGACAGAAGCCTATGGCTACACCTTC
v_gene: TRBV28
j_gene: TRBJ1-2
abundance: NA
d_gene: TRBD1

CDR3aa: CASSLYIHNSPLHF
CDR3nt: TGTGCCAGCAGTTTATATATCCATAATTCACCCCTCCACTTT
v_gene: TRBV28
j_gene: TRBJ1-6
abundance: NA
d_gene: NA

CDR3aa: CASSEIPHQGILHF
CDR3nt: TGTGCCAGCAGTGAAATACCCCATCAGGGAATCCTCCACTTT
v_gene: TRBV6-1
j_gene: TRBJ1-6
abundance: few
d_gene: NA

CDR3aa: CASSLYPGRGSAAYGYTF
CDR3nt: TGTGCCAGCAGTTTATACCCCGGCAGGGGAAGTGCGGCCTATGGCTACACCTTC
v_gene: TRBV28
j_gene: TRBJ1-2
abundance: NA
d_gene: NA

CDR3aa: CASSLWTGTRYGYTF
CDR3nt: TGTGCCAGCAGTTTGTGGACGGGCACCAGATATGGCTACACCTTC
v_gene: TRBV28
j_gene: TRBJ1-2
abundance: NA
d_gene: NA

CDR3aa: CASSSWTGGNTEAFF
CDR3nt: TGTGCCAGCAGTTCTTGGACAGGGGGTAACACTGAAGCTTTCTTT
v_gene: TRBV27
j_gene: TRBJ1-1
abundance: NA
d_gene: TRBD1

CDR3aa: CSVAGTSGITDTQYF
CDR3nt: TGCAGCGTAGCTGGGACTAGCGGGATCACAGATACGCAGTATTTT
v_gene: TRBV29-1
j_gene: TRBJ2-3
abundance: NA
d_gene: TRBD2

CDR3aa: CASSPWGANYGYTF
CDR3nt: TGTGCCAGCAGCCCGTGGGGAGCTAACTATGGCTACACCTTC
v_gene: TRBV6-5
j_gene: TRBJ1-2
abundance: NA
d_gene: NA

CDR3aa: CASSLKTSTDTQYF
CDR3nt: TGTGCCAGCAGCTTAAAGACTAGCACAGATACGCAGTATTTT
v_gene: TRBV7-3
j_gene: TRBJ2-3
abundance: NA
d_gene: NA

CDR3aa: CASSLSGFGGRGYTF
CDR3nt: TGCGCCAGCAGCTTAAGTGGTTTTGGGGGGCGCGGCTACACCTTC
v_gene: TRBV5-1
j_gene: TRBJ1-2
abundance: few
d_gene: NA

CDR3aa: CASSEYGQSSYNEQFF
CDR3nt: TGTGCCAGCAGTGAATATGGACAGAGCTCCTACAATGAGCAGTTCTTC
v_gene: TRBV6-1
j_gene: TRBJ2-1
abundance: NA
d_gene: NA

CDR3aa: CASSLDQGGNTEAFF
CDR3nt: TGTGCCAGCAGCTTAGACCAGGGTGGCAACACTGAAGCTTTCTTT
v_gene: TRBV11-2
j_gene: TRBJ1-1
abundance: NA
d_gene: NA

CDR3aa: CASSGLAGGSDTQYF
CDR3nt: TGTGCCAGCAGTGGCTTAGCGGGGGGGTCAGATACGCAGTATTTT
v_gene: TRBV2
j_gene: TRBJ2-3
abundance: NA
d_gene: TRBD2

CDR3aa: CASSRRYGYTF
CDR3nt: TGTGCCAGCAGCCGAAGATATGGCTACACCTTC
v_gene: TRBV11-2
j_gene: TRBJ1-2
abundance: NA
d_gene: NA

CDR3aa: CASSFGPNTEAFF
CDR3nt: TGTGCCAGCAGTTTTGGACCGAACACTGAAGCTTTCTTT
v_gene: TRBV12-3/TRBV12-4
j_gene: TRBJ1-1
abundance: NA
d_gene: NA

CDR3aa: CASSPTGGALGETQYF
CDR3nt: TGTGCCAGCAGCCCGACCGGGGGCGCCCTGGGAGAGACCCAGTACTTC
v_gene: TRBV3-1/TRBV3-2
j_gene: TRBJ2-5
abundance: NA
d_gene: NA

CDR3aa: CASRGRGVRGPRVGNQPQHF
CDR3nt: TGTGCCAGCAGGGGCAGGGGTGTTCGGGGGCCGAGGGTAGGCAATCAGCCCCAGCATTTT
v_gene: TRBV28
j_gene: TRBJ1-5
abundance: NA
d_gene: NA

CDR3aa: CAISRDSEYGYTF
CDR3nt: TGTGCCATCAGTAGGGACAGCGAGTATGGCTACACCTTC
v_gene: TRBV10-3
j_gene: TRBJ1-2
abundance: few
d_gene: TRBD1

CDR3aa: CASSVDPVGASTNEKLFF
CDR3nt: TGTGCCAGCAGCGTCGACCCGGTGGGGGCTTCAACTAATGAAAAACTGTTTTTT
v_gene: TRBV9
j_gene: TRBJ1-4
abundance: NA
d_gene: NA

CDR3aa: CASSLGRANTGELFF
CDR3nt: TGTGCCAGCAGCTTAGGTAGAGCTAACACCGGGGAGCTGTTTTTT
v_gene: TRBV7-9
j_gene: TRBJ2-2
abundance: NA
d_gene: NA

CDR3aa: CASSSASPARPSEAFF
CDR3nt: TGTGCCAGCAGTTCCGCCAGCCCGGCCCGGCCCTCTGAAGCTTTCTTT
v_gene: TRBV28
j_gene: TRBJ1-1
abundance: NA
d_gene: NA

CDR3aa: CASRPRHQLGEKLFF
CDR3nt: TGTGCCAGCCGCCCCCGTCATCAATTGGGTGAAAAACTGTTTTTT
v_gene: TRBV6-5
j_gene: TRBJ1-4
abundance: NA
d_gene: NA

CDR3aa: CASSEMSNSPLHF
CDR3nt: TGTGCCAGCAGTGAAATGAGTAATTCACCCCTCCACTTT
v_gene: TRBV25-1
j_gene: TRBJ1-6
abundance: NA
d_gene: NA

CDR3aa: CAISRGRMNTEAFF
CDR3nt: TGTGCCATTAGCAGGGGCCGGATGAACACTGAAGCTTTCTTT
v_gene: TRBV10-3
j_gene: TRBJ1-1
abundance: NA
d_gene: NA

CDR3aa: CASSSSNPRQGAWNTEAFF
CDR3nt: TGTGCCAGCAGCTCATCCAACCCAAGACAGGGGGCCTGGAACACTGAAGCTTTCTTT
v_gene: TRBV7-9
j_gene: TRBJ1-1
abundance: NA
d_gene: TRBD1

CDR3aa: CASSVTSETDTQYF
CDR3nt: TGTGCCAGCAGTGTGACTAGCGAAACAGATACGCAGTATTTT
v_gene: TRBV6-4
j_gene: TRBJ2-3
abundance: NA
d_gene: TRBD2

CDR3aa: CASIGGVNTEAFF
CDR3nt: TGTGCCAGCATCGGAGGAGTAAACACTGAAGCTTTCTTT
v_gene: TRBV28
j_gene: TRBJ1-1
abundance: NA
d_gene: NA

CDR3aa: CAWSVGQGTSPLHF
CDR3nt: TGTGCCTGGAGTGTAGGCCAGGGAACTTCACCCCTCCACTTT
v_gene: TRBV30
j_gene: TRBJ1-6
abundance: NA
d_gene: NA

CDR3aa: CASSTGTGAREQYF
CDR3nt: TGTGCCAGCAGCACCGGGACAGGGGCGCGCGAGCAGTACTTC
v_gene: TRBV7-6
j_gene: TRBJ2-7
abundance: NA
d_gene: TRBD1

CDR3aa: CASSQALNRGGGHSPLHF
CDR3nt: TGTGCCAGCAGCCAAGCTCTGAACAGGGGTGGTGGTCATTCACCCCTCCACTTT
v_gene: TRBV3-1/TRBV3-2
j_gene: TRBJ1-6
abundance: NA
d_gene: TRBD1

CDR3aa: CASSVDHRGYEQYF
CDR3nt: TGTGCCAGCAGCGTAGATCACAGGGGCTACGAGCAGTACTTC
v_gene: TRBV9
j_gene: TRBJ2-7
abundance: few
d_gene: TRBD1

CDR3aa: CSASGERVASTDTQYF
CDR3nt: TGCAGTGCTAGTGGGGAGCGGGTTGCTAGCACAGATACGCAGTATTTT
v_gene: TRBV20-1
j_gene: TRBJ2-3
abundance: NA
d_gene: NA

CDR3aa: CASSQGGNGYGYTF
CDR3nt: TGTGCCAGCAGCCAAGGGGGCAACGGCTATGGCTACACCTTC
v_gene: TRBV3-1/TRBV3-2
j_gene: TRBJ1-2
abundance: NA
d_gene: NA

CDR3aa: CASSEQLSIYGYTF
CDR3nt: TGCGCCAGCAGTGAACAGCTATCAATTTATGGCTACACCTTC
v_gene: TRBV10-2
j_gene: TRBJ1-2
abundance: NA
d_gene: NA

CDR3aa: CSVKSQGNTEAFF
CDR3nt: TGCAGCGTTAAGTCACAGGGGAACACTGAAGCTTTCTTT
v_gene: TRBV29-1
j_gene: TRBJ1-1
abundance: NA
d_gene: NA

CDR3aa: CASSQDKTTPGFF
CDR3nt: TGTGCCAGCAGCCAAGATAAAACTACTCCGGGGTTCTTC
v_gene: TRBV3-1/TRBV3-2
j_gene: TRBJ2-1
abundance: NA
d_gene: NA

CDR3aa: CASSDPPGQETQYF
CDR3nt: TGTGCCAGCAGCGATCCCCCGGGACAAGAGACCCAGTACTTC
v_gene: TRBV7-9
j_gene: TRBJ2-5
abundance: NA
d_gene: NA

CDR3aa: CASSYSRQGLGNTIYF
CDR3nt: TGTGCCAGCAGTTACTCTCGCCAGGGCCTTGGAAACACCATATATTTT
v_gene: TRBV6-5
j_gene: TRBJ1-3
abundance: NA
d_gene: NA

CDR3aa: CASSQETSGPYEQYF
CDR3nt: TGCGCCAGCAGCCAAGAGACTAGCGGCCCCTACGAGCAGTACTTC
v_gene: TRBV4-1
j_gene: TRBJ2-7
abundance: NA
d_gene: TRBD2

CDR3aa: CATSDTGTSDEQFF
CDR3nt: TGTGCCACCAGTGACACCGGGACTAGCGATGAGCAGTTCTTC
v_gene: TRBV24-1
j_gene: TRBJ2-1
abundance: NA
d_gene: TRBD2

CDR3aa: CASKRRGEAFF
CDR3nt: TGTGCCAGTAAGCGCAGGGGAGAAGCTTTCTTT
v_gene: TRBV19
j_gene: TRBJ1-1
abundance: NA
d_gene: NA

CDR3aa: CASSGQGYGYTF
CDR3nt: TGTGCCAGCAGCGGACAGGGCTATGGCTACACCTTC
v_gene: TRBV2
j_gene: TRBJ1-2
abundance: NA
d_gene: TRBD1

CDR3aa: CASSPRTDNYGYTF
CDR3nt: TGTGCCAGCAGCCCGAGGACAGATAACTATGGCTACACCTTC
v_gene: TRBV7-3
j_gene: TRBJ1-2
abundance: NA
d_gene: NA

CDR3aa: CASSQELGLNTEAFF
CDR3nt: TGTGCCAGCAGCCAAGAACTGGGCTTGAACACTGAAGCTTTCTTT
v_gene: TRBV4-2
j_gene: TRBJ1-1
abundance: NA
d_gene: NA

CDR3aa: CASSLNSGNTIYF
CDR3nt: TGTGCCAGCAGTCTGAACTCTGGAAACACCATATATTTT
v_gene: TRBV9
j_gene: TRBJ1-3
abundance: NA
d_gene: NA

CDR3aa: CASHGGLGSNQPQHF
CDR3nt: TGTGCCAGCCACGGGGGGTTAGGGTCCAATCAGCCCCAGCATTTT
v_gene: TRBV6-5
j_gene: TRBJ1-5
abundance: NA
d_gene: NA

CDR3aa: CASSQGSINQPQHF
CDR3nt: TGTGCCAGCAGCCAAGGCAGTATCAATCAGCCCCAGCATTTT
v_gene: TRBV3-1/TRBV3-2
j_gene: TRBJ1-5
abundance: NA
d_gene: NA